The next 29 T cell receptor beta chains were all read from a single sample in a study of cytomegalovirus exposure and HLA in healthy donors. PCR used 60 Vbeta primers and 13 Jbeta primers. The repertoire was sequenced with immunoSEQ multiplex PCR; TCRdb's copy has only in-frame clones and lacks some. The table shows 200,000 to 300,000 clones, with roughly 87% occurring only once. The sequenced sample consisted of PBMCs. The origin of the receptors is a woman aged 40 to 50 in good health and CMV-seropositive.

This clone has only one observation. The V call is TRBV11-2, the J call TRBJ1-6; D remains unclear. The CDR3 is 12 residues long. The V end was cut by 5 bases, the J end by 7 bases, with 6 bases between. Per the germline V gene, CDR1 is SGHAT and CDR2 is FQNNGV. CDR3 in amino acids: CASSPRNSPLHF. As DNA, the CDR3 is TGTGCCAGCAGCCCCAGGAATTCACCCCTCCACTTT.

The genes are TRBV7-9 and TRBJ2-7; weak D call: TRBD2 (5 bases). V was pared by 5 bases and J by 6 bases, with 23 bases between. The germline V gene has CDR1 SEHNR and CDR2 FQNEAQ (reference sequence). The length of the CDR3 is 16 residues. The CDR3, as DNA: TGTGCCAGCAGCCTACCCTTGGAACCCACTGGAGGCGAGCAGTACTTC. It yields the protein CASSLPLEPTGGEQYF.

The CDR3 spells CASSLVSTYEQYF. CDR3 nucleotides: TGTGCCAGCAGCTTAGTTTCTACCTACGAGCAGTACTTC. The V call is TRBV7-9, the J call TRBJ2-7; D unresolved. The CDR3 covers 13 residues. CDR1 is SEHNR, CDR2 FQNEAQ, per germline (reference sequence). V lost 1 base and J lost 2, with 6 bases in between.

This clone has just a few counts. The chain carries TRBV7-2 and TRBJ2-1, with D unresolved. Germline V gene lookup returns CDR1 SGHTA and CDR2 FQGNSA. The CDR3 loop spans 14 amino acids. V lost 5 bases and J 3 bases, leaving 11 bases between the germline ends. CDR3 sequence: CASSPSYNYNEQFF. CDR3 coding DNA: TGTGCCAGCAGCCCCTCTTATAACTACAATGAGCAGTTCTTC.

The chain joins TRBV5-1 to TRBJ1-3; D is unclear. V was cut by 1 base and J by 3 bases, with 17 bases left in between. Germline lookup yields CDR1 SGHRS and CDR2 YFSETQ. The CDR3 has 17 amino acids. CDR3 residues: CASSLTGLSRGGNTIYF. CDR3 nucleotides: TGCGCCAGCAGCTTGACTGGTTTGAGTCGAGGTGGAAACACCATATATTTT.

The V gene is TRBV5-1, the J gene TRBJ1-1; D is unclear. The CDR3 contains 13 residues. Germline V CDR1 and CDR2: SGHRS, YFSETQ. The ends were cut back, 4 bases at V and 0 bases at J, with 7 bases in the middle. DNA of the CDR3: TGCGCCAGCAGCCCTCTAATGAACACTGAAGCTTTCTTT. This translates into CASSPLMNTEAFF.

In DNA form, the CDR3 reads TGTGCCAGCAGCCAGAGGATAGGATCTAAAGATACGCAGTATTTT. Amino acid sequence: CASSQRIGSKDTQYF. The gene calls are TRBV7-2 and TRBJ2-3; no clear D gene. The V end was cut by 5 bases, the J end by 5 bases, with 17 bases between. Germline V gene sequence: CDR1 SGHTA, CDR2 FQGNSA. The CDR3 has 15 residues.

The chain combines TRBV13 with TRBJ2-5, with D maybe TRBD2 (6 bases). Germline V gene data show CDR1 as PRHDT and CDR2 as FYEKMQ (reference sequence). The CDR3 has 13 amino acids. V was cut by 1 base and J by 4 bases, with 7 bases left in between. CDR3 sequence reads: CASSLAGVETQYF. The DNA of the CDR3 is TGTGCCAGCAGCTTAGCGGGGGTAGAGACCCAGTACTTC.

In its sample, this clone was seen once. The chain couples TRBV19 to TRBJ1-3, with a tentative D call TRBD1 (5 bases). The CDR3 covers 16 residues. Germline values: CDR1 LNHDA, CDR2 SQIVND (reference sequence). Trimming removed 5 bases at V and 0 bases at J, with 14 bases between. CDR3 coding DNA: TGTGCCAGTAGTTTGACAGCTGTCTTCTCTGGAAACACCATATATTTT. Its translation: CASSLTAVFSGNTIYF.

This clone was seen once. This chain uses TRBV11-3 with TRBJ1-2, with TRBD1 identical over 11 bases. Germline trimming cut 5 bases from V and 3 bases from J; bases unmatched to any gene: 5. Germline-derived CDR1 and CDR2 are SGHNT and YENEEA. The CDR3 extends over 15 amino acids. The CDR3 sequence is CASSPGQGAHYGYTF. In nucleotides, the CDR3 is TGTGCCAGCAGCCCCGGACAGGGGGCACACTATGGCTACACCTTC. Full variable domain (outside the CDR3, taken from reference TRBV11-3 and TRBJ1-2): EAGVVQSPRYKIIEKKQPVAFWCNPISGHNTLYWYLQNLGQGPELLIRYENEEAVDDSQLPKDRFSAERLKGVDSTLKIQPAELGDSAVYLCASSPGQGAHYGYTFGSGTRLTVV.

The chain carries TRBV15 and TRBJ2-3; 10 bases are shared with TRBD2. The ends lost 0 bases at V and 6 bases at J; junction bases unmatched: 9. The germline gives CDR1 LNHNV, CDR2 YYDKDF (reference sequence). This CDR3 comprises 17 residues. Written as DNA, the CDR3 is TGTGCCACCAGCAGAGATGAGCGGGGGGGCCAGAGTGATACGCAGTATTTT. Translating gives CATSRDERGGQSDTQYF.

About this clone itself: One end of the junction is discordant with germline, which a read error may explain. The CDR3 reads CAWSSGAHPVF. The CDR3 DNA sequence: TGTGCCTGGAGTTCAGGGGCCCACCCGGTTTTT. The rearrangement links TRBV30 to TRBJ1-4; perhaps TRBD1 as D (6 bases). Germline CDR1 is GTSNPN and CDR2 is SVGIG (reference sequence). The CDR3 is 11 amino acids.

The chain couples TRBV10-3 to TRBJ2-1; TRBD1 matches at 9 bases. The J segment lost 4 bases and the V segment lost 6 bases, leaving 4 bases of the junction unmatched. Per germline, CDR1 ENHRY and CDR2 SYGVKD. The CDR3 runs to 14 residues. CDR3 DNA: TGTGCCATCAGCCTGGACAGGGGATACAATGAGCAGTTCTTC. Its protein is CAISLDRGYNEQFF.

Points on this clone: The junction departs from germline at one end; a sequencing error may be responsible. The V and J genes are TRBV7-9 and TRBJ1-1; D uncertain. This CDR3 has 14 residues. The germline V gene encodes CDR1 SEHNR and CDR2 FQNEAQ (reference sequence). The CDR3 region has the DNA TGTTCCAGCAGCTTGATCCCCGGCGGCGGTGAAGCTTTCTTT. This encodes CSSSLIPGGGEAFF.

V and J are TRBV14 and TRBJ1-2; 7 positions match TRBD1. The CDR3 loop spans 15 amino acids. Trimming at V came to 0 bases and at J to 3 bases, leaving 4 bases not matched to a gene. Germline V CDR1 and CDR2: SGHDN, FVKESK. CDR3 amino acids: CASSQDMQGDYGYTF. The DNA for the CDR3 is TGTGCCAGCAGCCAAGATATGCAGGGGGACTATGGCTACACCTTC. Drawing the rest from reference TRBV14 and TRBJ1-2, the complete variable domain is EAGVTQFPSHSVIEKGQTVTLRCDPISGHDNLYWYRRVMGKEIKFLLHFVKESKQDESGMPNNRFLAERTGGTYSTLKVQPAELEDSGVYFCASSQDMQGDYGYTFGSGTRLTVV.

The chain links TRBV2 to TRBJ2-1, with 14 bases that match TRBD2. The germline V gene encodes CDR1 SNHLY and CDR2 FYNNEI. The trim removed 5 bases at V and 7 bases at J, leaving 7 bases unmatched. The CDR3 consists of 16 residues. CDR3 residues: CASSWPGLAGENEQFF. The CDR3 DNA reads TGTGCCAGCAGTTGGCCGGGACTAGCGGGAGAGAATGAGCAGTTCTTC.

The chain recombines TRBV9 with TRBJ2-5; perhaps TRBD1 as D (6 bases). Trimming removed 0 bases from V and 5 bases from J, with 14 bases in between. Looked up from germline, CDR1 is SGDLS and CDR2 is YYNGEE. The CDR3 runs to 15 residues. This CDR3 reads CASSVDGTGWETQYF. CDR3 DNA sequence: TGTGCCAGCAGCGTAGATGGCACAGGGTGGGAGACCCAGTACTTC.

The chain has TRBV19 and TRBJ2-3, with 8 bases that match TRBD2. This CDR3 spans 15 amino acids. The ends lost 5 bases at V and 7 bases at J; junction bases unmatched: 11. Germline V gene lookup returns CDR1 LNHDA and CDR2 SQIVND (reference sequence). The CDR3 region has the DNA TGTGCCAGTAGTCGCACCGGGACTAGTATGAATACGCAGTATTTT. Translated, it gives CASSRTGTSMNTQYF.

The rearrangement links TRBV7-9 to TRBJ1-5; D perhaps matches TRBD1 (6 bases). The CDR3 is made up of 15 amino acids. Per germline, CDR1 SEHNR and CDR2 FQNEAQ (reference sequence). V shed 4 bases and J shed 3 bases, with 13 bases lying between them. CDR3 in amino acids: CASSSGTSNNQPQHF. The CDR3 nucleotides read TGTGCCAGCAGCTCAGGGACAAGTAACAATCAGCCCCAGCATTTT.

The rearrangement links TRBV2 to TRBJ2-3; TRBD2 aligns across 12 bases. Germline V CDR1 and CDR2: SNHLY, FYNNEI. V gave up 5 bases and J gave up 6 bases; unmatched junction bases: 6. The CDR3 is made up of 15 amino acids. The chain's CDR3 is CASSLAGGPRDTQYF. CDR3 in DNA: TGTGCCAGCAGTCTAGCGGGGGGGCCCAGGGATACGCAGTATTTT.

Written as DNA, the CDR3 is TGCGCCAGCAGTCGTGGGACAGCCCCTAACTATGGCTACACCTTC. This gives the protein CASSRGTAPNYGYTF. This chain connects TRBV5-1 to TRBJ1-2, with 7 bases matching TRBD1. Germline CDR1 SGHRS, CDR2 YFSETQ. V trimming: 5 bases; J trimming: 0 bases; junction bases outside the gene matches: 7. The CDR3 sequence is 15 residues long.

This clone appeared a few times. J is TRBJ2-3 and V is TRBV7-3; 10 bases match TRBD2. V shed 4 bases, J shed 0 bases, and the junction held 4 bases outside the gene matches. Per the germline V gene, CDR1 is SGHTA and CDR2 is FQGTGA. The CDR3 loop spans 16 amino acids. This CDR3 reads CASSSGLATSTDTQYF. CDR3 sequence (DNA): TGTGCCAGCAGCTCGGGACTAGCGACTAGCACAGATACGCAGTATTTT.

This clone was counted only a few times. The chain has TRBV5-6 and TRBJ1-1, with D perhaps TRBD1 (6 bases). Germline V gene data show CDR1 as SGHDT and CDR2 as YYEEEE. The CDR3 consists of 14 residues. V lost 2 bases and J 4 bases, leaving 12 bases between the germline ends. CDR3 residues: CASSFWGGRTEAFF. CDR3 sequence (DNA): TGTGCCAGCAGCTTTTGGGGGGGCCGCACTGAAGCTTTCTTT.

The V gene is TRBV5-1, the J gene TRBJ2-7; perhaps TRBD2 as D (5 bases). This CDR3 region has 14 residues. CDR1 is SGHRS, CDR2 YFSETQ, per germline. Trimming pared 4 bases from V and 2 bases from J, leaving 13 bases between. This CDR3 reads CASSPRDYTYEQYF. The CDR3 DNA is TGCGCCAGCAGCCCGCGAGACTACACCTACGAGCAGTACTTC.

The CDR3 is CASRKQGAAYEQYF. CDR3 DNA sequence: TGTGCCAGCAGGAAACAGGGGGCGGCCTACGAGCAGTACTTC. The chain has TRBV6-5 and TRBJ2-7; TRBD1 agrees at 9 bases. The V gene end was trimmed by 6 bases and the J gene end by 2 bases; junction bases not matched to a gene: 5. This CDR3 region has 14 residues. Germline V CDR1 and CDR2: MNHEY, SVGAGI.

The J gene is TRBJ2-5, the V gene TRBV5-8, with 7 bases fitting TRBD2. The CDR3 runs to 14 residues. V shed 0 bases and J 7 bases; nucleotides not matched to a gene: 6. From germline, CDR1 is SGHTS and CDR2 YDEGEE. CDR3 nucleotides: TGTGCCAGCAGCTTGGCCGGGCAGCGGGGGACCCAGTACTTC. This encodes CASSLAGQRGTQYF.

This rearrangement joins TRBV19 to TRBJ1-2, with 8 bases that match TRBD1. CDR1 LNHDA and CDR2 SQIVND come from the germline V gene (reference sequence). J gave up 4 bases and V 11 bases, and 6 bases lay outside the gene matches. The CDR3 has 12 amino acids. The CDR3 DNA is TGTGCCGGAGGACAGGGAGTCTATGGCTACACCTTC. Its translation: CAGGQGVYGYTF.

The gene calls are TRBV7-9 and TRBJ2-7, with 8 nucleotides matching TRBD2. The V gene's germline CDR1 is SEHNR and CDR2 FQNEAQ (reference sequence). Losses at the gene ends were 4 bases for V and 1 base for J; bases not matched to a gene: 6. The CDR3 contains 15 residues. This CDR3 is CASSSGSGASYEQYF. The DNA of the CDR3 is TGTGCCAGCAGCTCGGGTAGCGGGGCTTCCTACGAGCAGTACTTC.

The chain is built from TRBV2 and TRBJ2-5; 8 positions match TRBD2. CDR1 and CDR2 (germline): SNHLY, FYNNEI. The CDR3 sequence is 16 residues long. The junction had 9 bases not matched to a gene; V was cut back by 4 bases and J by 2 bases. In nucleotides, the CDR3 is TGTGCCAGCAGTGTCCGGCTAGCGGGCGCACAAGAGACCCAGTACTTC. It specifies CASSVRLAGAQETQYF.